This T cell receptor beta chain was found in a study of cytomegalovirus exposure and HLA in healthy donors. Study-level results: A later analysis by the authors found several of the most significant clusters apparently linked to common viral pathogens. Segments of the TCR beta V type were, in most cases, productive about 87% or about 30% of the time in an earlier analysis. Presence/absence analyses assumed roughly uniform sequencing depth across donors.

In germline, CDR1 is MNHEY, CDR2 SVGAGI. Trimming pared 0 bases from V and 4 bases from J, leaving 7 bases between. The length of the CDR3 is 14 residues. Concerning this clone itself: Its specificity is not known.

In the PCR, 60 Vbeta and 13 Jbeta primers were used. As handled by the study authors: Later analysis identified 80 million to 90 million unique TCR beta chains, some 10 million shared. TCRdb's copy holds only in-frame clones and misses some; the assay was immunoSEQ multiplex PCR. Clone size and the V and J calls come from that table; the DNA yielded D and trimming. The repertoire consists of approximately 110,000 clones, with approximately 81% occurring once and the leading ten covering about 3%. The chain couples TRBV6-5 to TRBJ2-1; a weak D match, TRBD2 (5 bases). Source material: PBMCs. The sequence was collected from a woman between 18 and 29 years old in good health and CMV-seropositive. DNA of the CDR3: TGTGCCAGCAGTTACTCGACGGGGTACAATGAGCAGTTCTTC. The encoded protein is CASSYSTGYNEQFF.